One sample yielded the 21 T cell receptor beta chains listed below, sequenced in a study of blood T cell repertoires in COVID-19. Profiled with immunoSEQ multiplex PCR; TCRdb holds only in-frame clones, not every one. The data contain some 230,000 clones, roughly four fifths of them singletons. The sample taken for sequencing was peripheral blood. These receptors all come from a woman of 80 years or more with COVID-19, enrolled during active disease.

The chain employs TRBV7-3 and TRBJ2-1; the match to TRBD2 covers 8 bases. CDR1 is SGHTA and CDR2 is FQGTGA in the germline V gene. After removal of 5 bases from V and 10 bases from J, the junction contained 10 bases not matched to a gene. The CDR3 has 14 amino acids. The CDR3 coding sequence is TGTGCCAGCAGCCCGACGGGGGGGAGCAGGGAGCAGTTCTTC. Residues: CASSPTGGSREQFF.

This chain connects TRBV11-3 to TRBJ2-3; TRBD1 matches 7 bases. The ends lost 5 bases at V and 4 bases at J; junction bases unmatched: 0. The CDR3 length is 12 residues. CDR1 is SGHNT, CDR2 YENEEA, per germline. CDR3: CASSQGADTQYF. CDR3 DNA sequence: TGTGCCAGCAGCCAGGGGGCAGATACGCAGTATTTT.

This chain links TRBV6-2 or TRBV6-3 with TRBJ1-2; D is undetermined. The CDR3 is 11 residues long. V was clipped by 6 bases and J by 3 bases, with 5 bases between them. Germline V gene data show CDR1 as MNHEY and CDR2 as SVGEGT. CDR3 bases: TGTGCCAGCAGCGAGTACTATGGCTACACCTTC. Protein: CASSEYYGYTF.

The rearrangement joins TRBV29-1 to TRBJ1-2; D gene uncertain. Germline CDR1 reads SQVTM; CDR2 reads ANQGSEA. The CDR3 spans 13 residues. Trimming left V 2 bases short and J 4 bases short, with 11 bases between. The CDR3, as DNA: TGCAGCGTTGAATTGGGAGGCCCCTATGGCTACACCTTC. Protein product: CSVELGGPYGYTF. Drawing the rest from reference TRBV29-1 and TRBJ1-2, the complete variable domain is SAVISQKPSRDICQRGTSLTIQCQVDSQVTMMFWYRQQPGQSLTLIATANQGSEATYESGFVIDKFPISRPNLTFSTLTVSNMSPEDSSIYLCSVELGGPYGYTFGSGTRLTVV.

The chain is built from TRBV2 and TRBJ1-1; 9 nucleotides align to TRBD1. V dropped 2 bases and J dropped 8; count of bases not matched to a gene: 9. The germline gives CDR1 SNHLY, CDR2 FYNNEI. This CDR3 has 15 amino acids. CDR3: CASSEFPEGQGEAFF. In DNA, the CDR3 is TGTGCCAGCAGTGAATTCCCAGAAGGACAGGGGGAAGCTTTCTTT. Filled out from reference TRBV2 and TRBJ1-1, the complete variable domain reads EPEVTQTPSHQVTQMGQEVILRCVPISNHLYFYWYRQILGQKVEFLVSFYNNEISEKSEIFDDQFSVERPDGSNFTLKIRSTKLEDSAMYFCASSEFPEGQGEAFFGQGTRLTVV.

The chain links TRBV9 to TRBJ1-4, with TRBD1 matching 7 bases. The V gene's germline CDR1 is SGDLS and CDR2 YYNGEE. The CDR3 has 15 amino acids. V dropped 4 bases and J dropped 3; count of bases not matched to a gene: 6. The CDR3 is CASSRPGTANEKLFF. Here the CDR3 DNA reads TGTGCCAGCAGCCGCCCGGGGACAGCTAATGAAAAACTGTTTTTT.

The chain employs TRBV6-6 and TRBJ2-1, with a possible D match to TRBD2 (5 bases). This CDR3 is built from 15 residues. Trimming took 6 bases from V and 0 from J, leaving 12 bases between them. Germline values: CDR1 MNHNY, CDR2 SVGAGI (reference sequence). The CDR3 sequence: CASSLLAFSYNEQFF. Here the CDR3 DNA reads TGTGCCAGCAGCCTTTTAGCGTTCTCCTACAATGAGCAGTTCTTC.

This chain joins TRBV4-2 and TRBJ2-6, with D maybe TRBD2 (6 bases). From germline, CDR1 is LGHNA and CDR2 YNFKEQ. CDR3 length: 15 residues. V gave up 4 bases and J gave up 0 bases, with 7 bases separating them. The CDR3 is CASSLGSSGANVLTF. CDR3 DNA: TGTGCCAGCAGCCTCGGGAGCTCTGGGGCCAACGTCCTGACTTTC.

This clone was detected only a few times. V gene TRBV3-1 (or the pseudogene TRBV3-2) combines with J gene TRBJ1-1, with D maybe TRBD1 (5 bases). Trimming stripped 7 bases from V and 3 bases from J, with 12 bases between. This CDR3 has 13 residues. The germline CDR1 and CDR2 sequences are LGHDT and YNNKEL (reference sequence). Written as DNA, the CDR3 is TGTGCCAGCACCGAACGGGGGGACACTGAAGCTTTCTTT. Its translation: CASTERGDTEAFF.

V gene TRBV3-1 (or the pseudogene TRBV3-2) combines with J gene TRBJ1-1, with 9 bases that match TRBD1. Germline loops: CDR1 LGHDT, CDR2 YNNKEL (reference sequence). The CDR3 extends over 18 amino acids. V lost 3 bases to trimming and J lost 5 bases; unmatched junction nucleotides: 16. The CDR3: CASSHNSIARQGETEAFF. DNA of the CDR3: TGTGCCAGCAGCCACAACTCAATTGCGCGACAGGGGGAGACTGAAGCTTTCTTT.

The chain employs TRBV5-1 and TRBJ1-1; a weak D match, TRBD1 (5 bases). Germline CDR1 reads SGHRS; CDR2 reads YFSETQ. V was pared by 0 bases and J by 4 bases, with 13 bases between. This CDR3 has 15 residues. In nucleotides, the CDR3 is TGCGCCAGCAGCTTGGGGGGCGAGAAAGTCACTGAAGCTTTCTTT. It translates to CASSLGGEKVTEAFF.

This rearrangement joins TRBV7-9 to TRBJ1-4; D is ambiguous. Germline lookup yields CDR1 SEHNR and CDR2 FQNEAQ (reference sequence). V was clipped by 2 bases and J by 4 bases, with 8 bases between them. This CDR3 comprises 14 residues. CDR3 nucleotide sequence: TGTGCCAGCAGCTTAAACGGTTATAATGAAAAACTGTTTTTT. Translation: CASSLNGYNEKLFF.

The chain uses TRBV7-3 and TRBJ1-6; TRBD1 aligns across 7 bases. The CDR3 runs 16 residues. Per the germline V gene, CDR1 is SGHTA and CDR2 is FQGTGA. Losses at the gene ends were 3 bases for V and 5 bases for J; bases not matched to a gene: 7. The CDR3 sequence: CASSLRGQKNNSPLHF. DNA for the CDR3: TGTGCCAGCAGCTTGAGGGGACAGAAGAATAATTCACCCCTCCACTTT.

Only one count was recorded for this clone. This chain joins TRBV18 and TRBJ2-7; 7 bases match TRBD1. The CDR3 totals 13 residues. CDR1 and CDR2 from the germline V gene are KGHSH and LQKENI. Trimming removed 3 bases from V and 5 bases from J; junction bases left unmatched: 4. CDR3 nucleotide sequence: TGTGCCAGCTCACCGGCCACAGGGGACGAGCAGTACTTC. This gives the protein CASSPATGDEQYF.

The CDR3: CASSLDSGQGYGYTF. The CDR3 DNA sequence: TGCGCCAGCAGCTTGGATTCGGGACAGGGATATGGCTACACCTTC. The chain carries TRBV5-1 and TRBJ1-2; 9 bases map to TRBD1. V was pared by 0 bases and J by 5 bases, with 5 bases of the junction left unmatched. Germline loops: CDR1 SGHRS, CDR2 YFSETQ. The CDR3 length is 15 residues.

The chain couples TRBV7-9 to TRBJ1-2, with D maybe TRBD1 (5 bases). CDR3 length: 17 residues. Germline CDR1 reads SEHNR; CDR2 reads FQNEAQ (reference sequence). Trimming left V 4 bases short and J 4 bases short, with 22 bases between. CDR3: CASSSRRSTGVFYGYTF. Here the CDR3 DNA reads TGTGCCAGCAGCTCTCGTAGGAGTACAGGAGTCTTCTATGGCTACACCTTC. The full variable domain, with the rest looked up from reference TRBV7-9 and TRBJ1-2, is DTGVSQNPRHKITKRGQNVTFRCDPISEHNRLYWYRQTLGQGPEFLTYFQNEAQLEKSRLLSDRFSAERPKGSFSTLEIQRTEQGDSAMYLCASSSRRSTGVFYGYTFGSGTRLTVV.

The chain carries TRBV28 and TRBJ2-3, with TRBD2 matching over 12 bases. V was pared by 6 bases and J by 5 bases, with 9 bases of the junction left unmatched. The V gene's germline CDR1 is MDHEN and CDR2 SYDVKM. This CDR3 spans 16 amino acids. The CDR3 sequence is CASSDGLAGRIDTQYF. CDR3 DNA: TGTGCCAGCAGCGACGGACTAGCGGGACGGATAGATACGCAGTATTTT.

The rearrangement joins TRBV5-1 to TRBJ2-2, with TRBD1 identical over 7 bases. The CDR3 runs 16 residues. Germline V gene sequence: CDR1 SGHRS, CDR2 YFSETQ. The ends lost 3 bases at V and 12 bases at J; junction bases unmatched: 17. The CDR3 DNA follows: TGCGCCAGCAGCTCCGGGACAGAAGGAAGGCGAGCGAAGCTGTTTTTT. Its translation: CASSSGTEGRRAKLFF.

CDR3 sequence reads: CASSPRGALGDTQYF. The CDR3 DNA reads as TGTGCCAGCTCACCGCGGGGGGCCTTAGGAGATACGCAGTATTTT. The V and J genes are TRBV18 and TRBJ2-3, with TRBD2 identical over 8 bases. Germline assignment: CDR1 KGHSH and CDR2 LQKENI. V was pared by 3 bases and J by 5 bases, with 7 bases of the junction left unmatched. CDR3 length: 15 amino acids.

The V and J genes are TRBV19 and TRBJ2-7; 13 positions agree with TRBD2. Per the germline V gene, CDR1 is LNHDA and CDR2 is SQIVND (reference sequence). The CDR3 runs 16 residues. V lost 5 bases to trimming and J lost 0 bases; unmatched junction nucleotides: 4. CDR3 amino acids: CASSSGTSGISYEQYF. As DNA, the CDR3 is TGTGCCAGTAGTTCCGGGACTAGCGGGATCTCCTACGAGCAGTACTTC.

CDR3 DNA sequence: TGTGCCAGCAGTTACCGATGGGGACAGTATGGAAACACCATATATTTT. Translated, it gives CASSYRWGQYGNTIYF. V and J are TRBV6-6 and TRBJ1-3; 7 positions agree with TRBD1. V was clipped by 2 bases and J by 3 bases; unmatched bases: 7. The CDR3 extends over 16 amino acids. The germline V gene has CDR1 MNHNY and CDR2 SVGAGI (reference sequence).